The present T cell receptor (beta chain) was sequenced within a study of T-cell memory formation after mild COVID-19. Via MiXCR, TCRdb re-called the 5' RACE reads, giving one row per CDR3 protein. The data show over 300,000 distinct CDR3 sequences, 20% to 25% seen once. CDR3 length equals 12 residues. Trimming shortened V by 3 bases and J by 7 bases, and 13 bases separated the two germline ends. The V gene's germline CDR1 is DFQATT and CDR2 SNEGSKA (reference sequence). This sequence was found in a man between 18 and 35 years old who had mild COVID-19 (a few samples of this study predate the infection). Cell type and time point are not known. V is TRBV20-1 and J is TRBJ2-7; D unclear. The sample comprised PBMCs or a T cell subset sorted from them (not recorded which). CDR3 in amino acids: CSASGLLGEQYV. The CDR3, as DNA: TGCAGTGCTAGTGGCCTGTTGGGTGAGCAGTACGTC.